This entry lists 6 T cell receptor beta chains sequenced from one sample in a study of blood T cells in healthy people across ages. Then a second PCR, running about 6 to 12 cycles, was carried out with a sample-barcoded 5' primer and a J-beta primer mix. In TCRdb, the 5' RACE reads were re-called with MiXCR into one record per CDR3 protein. Of approximately 1,000,000 distinct CDR3 sequences listed, roughly 45% are singletons. The material sequenced was blood. These receptors all come from a woman aged 55 to 70 in good health.

The table lists this clonotype with many counts. V usage is TRBV3-1 and J usage is TRBJ2-1; D tentatively reads TRBD1 or TRBD2 (5 bases each). This CDR3 is built from 16 residues. The germline CDR1 and CDR2 sequences are LGHDT and YNNKEL (reference sequence). Trimming removed 4 bases at V and 6 bases at J, with 19 bases between. This CDR3 is CASSRTGTRTGNEQFF. The CDR3 DNA is TGTGCCAGCAGCCGGACCGGGACGCGGACGGGCAATGAGCAGTTCTTC.

This clonotype was found once. This rearrangement joins TRBV11-2 to TRBJ2-7; 12 nucleotides match TRBD2. The CDR3 spans 16 residues. Trimming removed 4 bases from V and 3 bases from J; junction bases left unmatched: 7. In germline, CDR1 is SGHAT, CDR2 FQNNGV. CDR3 DNA: TGTGCCAGCAGCTCGCGGACTAGCGGGGCCGACTACGAGCAGTACTTC. Its translation: CASSSRTSGADYEQYF.

This sequence joins TRBV9 and TRBJ2-3; D unresolved. Trimming removed 0 bases at V and 0 bases at J, with 8 bases between. This CDR3 is 15 amino acids long. Germline V gives CDR1 SGDLS, CDR2 YYNGEE. In DNA form, the CDR3 reads TGTGCCAGCAGCGTAGCTCTGGGTAGCACAGATACGCAGTATTTT. This encodes CASSVALGSTDTQYF. Complete variable domain (other parts from reference TRBV9 and TRBJ2-3): DSGVTQTPKHLITATGQRVTLRCSPRSGDLSVYWYQQSLDQGLQFLIQYYNGEERAKGNILERFSAQQFPDLHSELNLSSLELGDSALYFCASSVALGSTDTQYFGPGTRLTVL.

J is TRBJ2-1 and V is TRBV9; D may be TRBD2 (5 bases). Germline CDR1 and CDR2: SGDLS and YYNGEE. The CDR3 contains 14 residues. Deletions cut 0 bases from V and 13 bases from J, with 17 bases between. CDR3 sequence (DNA): TGTGCCAGCAGCGTAGGAGGGTCGAGGGAGACCCAGTTCTTC. The encoded protein is CASSVGGSRETQFF.

This clonotype was recorded a few times. The rearrangement uses TRBV10-3 and TRBJ2-1; D might be TRBD2 (6 bases). The V gene's germline CDR1 is ENHRY and CDR2 SYGVKD. V dropped 3 bases and J dropped 8 bases, with 14 bases sitting between them. The CDR3 is made up of 14 amino acids. The CDR3, as DNA: TGTGCCATCAGTGAAGTCTGGGACTCCGATGAGCAGTTCTTC. Its protein is CAISEVWDSDEQFF.

The V call is TRBV3-1, the J call TRBJ1-2; D remains ambiguous. CDR1 is LGHDT, CDR2 YNNKEL, per germline (reference sequence). V was pared by 0 bases and J by 4 bases, with 21 bases between. This CDR3 is built from 18 residues. The CDR3 reads CASSQEREPFTRGYGYTF. CDR3 DNA sequence: TGTGCCAGCAGCCAAGAACGGGAACCCTTCACTCGAGGCTATGGCTACACCTTC. The entire variable domain, with the rest obtained from reference TRBV3-1 and TRBJ1-2, is as follows: DTAVSQTPKYLVTQMGNDKSIKCEQNLGHDTMYWYKQDSKKFLKIMFSYNNKELIINETVPNRFSPKSPDKAHLNLHINSLELGDSAVYFCASSQEREPFTRGYGYTFGSGTRLTVV.